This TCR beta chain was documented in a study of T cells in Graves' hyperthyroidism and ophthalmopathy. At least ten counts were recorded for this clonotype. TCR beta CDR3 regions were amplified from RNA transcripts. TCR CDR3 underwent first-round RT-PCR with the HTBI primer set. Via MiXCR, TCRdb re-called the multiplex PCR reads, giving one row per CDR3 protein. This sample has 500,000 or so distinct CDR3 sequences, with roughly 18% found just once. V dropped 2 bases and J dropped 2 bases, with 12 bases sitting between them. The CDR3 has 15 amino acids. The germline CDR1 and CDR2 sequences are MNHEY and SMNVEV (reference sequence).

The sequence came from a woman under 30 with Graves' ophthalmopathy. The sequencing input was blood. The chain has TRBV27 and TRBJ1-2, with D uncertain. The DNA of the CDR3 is TGTGCCAGCAGTTTAGGCCCTACACTGAACTATGGCTACACCTTC. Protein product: CASSLGPTLNYGYTF.